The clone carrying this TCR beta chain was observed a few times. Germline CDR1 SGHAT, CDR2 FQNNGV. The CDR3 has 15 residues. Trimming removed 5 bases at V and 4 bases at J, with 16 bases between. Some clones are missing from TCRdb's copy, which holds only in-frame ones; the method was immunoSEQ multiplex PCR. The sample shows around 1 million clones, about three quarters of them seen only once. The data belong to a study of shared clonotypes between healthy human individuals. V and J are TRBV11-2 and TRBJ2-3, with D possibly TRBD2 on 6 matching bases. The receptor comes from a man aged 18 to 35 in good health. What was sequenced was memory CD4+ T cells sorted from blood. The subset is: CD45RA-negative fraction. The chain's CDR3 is CASSHRLDRADTQYF. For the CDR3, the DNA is TGTGCCAGCAGCCACAGACTAGACCGGGCAGATACGCAGTATTTT.